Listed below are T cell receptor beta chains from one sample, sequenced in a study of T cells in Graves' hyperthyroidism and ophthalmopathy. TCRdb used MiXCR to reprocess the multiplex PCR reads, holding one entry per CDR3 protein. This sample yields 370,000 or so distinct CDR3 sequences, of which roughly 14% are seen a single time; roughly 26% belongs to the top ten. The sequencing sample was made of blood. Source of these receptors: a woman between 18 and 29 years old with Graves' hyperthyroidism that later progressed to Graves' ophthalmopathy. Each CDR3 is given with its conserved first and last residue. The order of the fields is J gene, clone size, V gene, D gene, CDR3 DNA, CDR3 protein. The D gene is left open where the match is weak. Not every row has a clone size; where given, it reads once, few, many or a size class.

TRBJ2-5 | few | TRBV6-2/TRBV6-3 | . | TGTGCCAGCAGCCCTGGCGGGGCCGCGGAGACCCAGTACTTC | CASSPGGAAETQYF
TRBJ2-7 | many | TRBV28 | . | TGTGCCAGCAGGACCCCAGGGAGCTACGAGCAGTACTTC | CASRTPGSYEQYF
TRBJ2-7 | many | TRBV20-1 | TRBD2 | TGCAGTGCTAGACTCCCTAGCGGCCATCCCTACGAGCAGTACTTC | CSARLPSGHPYEQYF
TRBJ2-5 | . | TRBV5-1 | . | TGCGCCAGCAGCCCTCAGGGTCCCCAGGAGACCCAGTACTTC | CASSPQGPQETQYF
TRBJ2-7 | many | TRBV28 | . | TGTGCCAGCAGTCCCTCCAACAGCTACGAGCAGTACTTC | CASSPSNSYEQYF
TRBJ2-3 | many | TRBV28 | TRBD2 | TGTGCCAGCAGTTCGGTAGCGGGCCCGAGCACAGATACGCAGTATTTT | CASSSVAGPSTDTQYF
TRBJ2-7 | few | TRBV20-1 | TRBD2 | TGCAGTGCTGCGCGACTAGCGGGAGTCTACGAGCAGTACTTC | CSAARLAGVYEQYF
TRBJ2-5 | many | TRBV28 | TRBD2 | TGTGCCAGCAGTTTGTCTAGCGGGCAACCACAAGAGACCCAGTACTTC | CASSLSSGQPQETQYF
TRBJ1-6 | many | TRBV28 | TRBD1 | TGTGCCAGCAGCCTTACAGGGGGAAATTCACCCCTCCACTTT | CASSLTGGNSPLHF
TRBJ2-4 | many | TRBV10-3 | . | TGTGCCATCAGTGAAACGTCCTGGGGGAACGGCCCCCTAGCCAAAAACATTCAGTACTTC | CAISETSWGNGPLAKNIQYF
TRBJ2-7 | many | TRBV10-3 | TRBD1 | TGTGCCATCAGTGAGTCGCCCTTCCCGGGACAGGGTATCTACGAGCAGTACTTC | CAISESPFPGQGIYEQYF
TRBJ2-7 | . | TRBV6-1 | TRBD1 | TGTGCCAGCAGTGATTGGACAGGTTACGAGCAGTACTTC | CASSDWTGYEQYF
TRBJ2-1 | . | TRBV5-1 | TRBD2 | TGCGCCAGCAGCTTGCCAGGGACTAGCGGAACCTACAATGAGCAGTTCTTC | CASSLPGTSGTYNEQFF
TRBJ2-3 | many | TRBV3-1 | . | TGTGCCAGCAGCCACGCAGGAACAGATACGCAGTATTTT | CASSHAGTDTQYF
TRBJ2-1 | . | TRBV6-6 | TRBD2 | TGTGCCAGCAGCCGCCGTCAAGCGGGGGGAACCAATGAGCAGTTCTTC | CASSRRQAGGTNEQFF
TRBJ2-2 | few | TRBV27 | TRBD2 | TGTGCCAGCACCTCGGGACTAGCGGGAGCGTCGAACACCGGGGAGCTGTTTTTT | CASTSGLAGASNTGELFF
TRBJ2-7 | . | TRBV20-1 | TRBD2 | TGCAGTACCCGGCTAGCGGGATCCTACGAGCAGTACTTC | CSTRLAGSYEQYF
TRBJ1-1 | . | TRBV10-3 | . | TGTGCCATCAGTGAGTCCGGGCCAGTCACTGAAGCTTTCTTT | CAISESGPVTEAFF
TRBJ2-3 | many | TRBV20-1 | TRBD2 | TGCAGTGCTAGGGCACTAGCGGGAGACATTCCCGATACGCAGTATTTT | CSARALAGDIPDTQYF
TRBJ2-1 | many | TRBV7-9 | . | TGTGCCAGCAGCTTAGGGCAGGGAGGCTTTATTGACAATGAGCAGTTCTTC | CASSLGQGGFIDNEQFF
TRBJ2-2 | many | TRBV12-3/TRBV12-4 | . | TGTGCCAGCAGTGAGGGACAGAACACCGGGGAGCTGTTTTTT | CASSEGQNTGELFF
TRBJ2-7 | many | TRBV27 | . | TGTGCCAGCAGTTTTTCCGGATCGATGGTGGACGAGCAGTACTTC | CASSFSGSMVDEQYF
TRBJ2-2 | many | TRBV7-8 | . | TGTGCCAGCAGCCAAACTAGGATCACCGGGGAGCTGTTTTTT | CASSQTRITGELFF
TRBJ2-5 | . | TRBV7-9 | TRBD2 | TGTGCCAGCAGCTTTTACCCTAGCGGGAGTACAGAGACCCAGTACTTC | CASSFYPSGSTETQYF
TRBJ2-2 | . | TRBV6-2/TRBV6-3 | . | TGTGCCAGCAGTCCCACTAGACGGCAATGGCGCTTTCCTGGGGAGCTGTTTTTT | CASSPTRRQWRFPGELFF
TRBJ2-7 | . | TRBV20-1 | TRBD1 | TGCAGTGCAGGGGGCGAGCACGAGCAGTACTTC | CSAGGEHEQYF
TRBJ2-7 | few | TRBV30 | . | TGTGCCTGGACTAGAGAATCCTACGAGCAGTACTTC | CAWTRESYEQYF
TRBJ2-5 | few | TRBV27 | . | TGTGCCAGCAGCTACAGGGCCCAAGAGACCCAGTACTTC | CASSYRAQETQYF
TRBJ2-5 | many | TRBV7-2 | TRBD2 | TGTGCCAGCAGCTTAGGGGGACTAGCGGCGGAGACCCAGTACTTC | CASSLGGLAAETQYF
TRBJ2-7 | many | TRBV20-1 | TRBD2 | TGCAGTGCTAGAGACCAGGGACTAGGGGGGTACGAGCAGTACTTC | CSARDQGLGGYEQYF
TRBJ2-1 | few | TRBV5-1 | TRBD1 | TGCGCCAGCAGCGAGGGACAGGGCCAGAATGAGCAGTTCTTC | CASSEGQGQNEQFF
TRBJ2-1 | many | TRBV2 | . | TGTGCCAGCAGTCCACGTGGCCTAGCGAACTATGAGCAGTTCTTC | CASSPRGLANYEQFF
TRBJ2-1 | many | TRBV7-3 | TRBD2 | TGTGCCAGCAGCCCCTGGGGGGCTAGCGGGAGGGCCGGGAATGAGCAGTTCTTC | CASSPWGASGRAGNEQFF
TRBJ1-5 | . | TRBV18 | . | TGTGCCAGCTCACCAGGGGGCAATCAGCCCCAGCATTTT | CASSPGGNQPQHF
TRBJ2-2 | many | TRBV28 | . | TGTGCCAGCAGTTTGCGAGTTACCGGGGAGCTGTTTTTT | CASSLRVTGELFF
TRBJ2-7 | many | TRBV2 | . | TGTGCCAGCAGTGAATTGATCTACGAGCAGTACTTC | CASSELIYEQYF
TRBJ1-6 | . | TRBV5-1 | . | TGCGCCAGCAGGATAATCCCCCACGATAATTCACCCCTCCACTTT | CASRIIPHDNSPLHF
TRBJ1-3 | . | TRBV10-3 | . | TGTGCCATCAGTGAGGCCGGAGGGAACACCATATATTTT | CAISEAGGNTIYF
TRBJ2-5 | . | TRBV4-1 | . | TGCGCCAGCAGCCATCCCGGGACGGCGTACCAAGAGACCCAGTACTTC | CASSHPGTAYQETQYF
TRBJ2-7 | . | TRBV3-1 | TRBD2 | TGTGCCAGCAGCCATCTTAGCGGGGCTAGCTCCTACGAGCAGTACTTC | CASSHLSGASSYEQYF
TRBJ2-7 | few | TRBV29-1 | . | TGCAGCGTTGTCAGTGGGGAGCAGTACTTC | CSVVSGEQYF
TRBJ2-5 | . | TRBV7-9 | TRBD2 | TGTGCCAGCAGCTTAGGGGGCGGGAGCGGGGAAGAGACCCAGTACTTC | CASSLGGGSGEETQYF
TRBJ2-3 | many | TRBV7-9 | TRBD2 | TGTGCCAGCAGCCCCCCGGGACTAACTAGGGATACGCAGTATTTT | CASSPPGLTRDTQYF
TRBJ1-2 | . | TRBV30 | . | TGTGCCTGGAGCTGGGGGGAGAAGAACTATGGCTACACCTTC | CAWSWGEKNYGYTF
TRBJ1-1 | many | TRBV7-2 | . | TGTGCCAGCAGCTTAGGGACGACCACTGAAGCTTTCTTT | CASSLGTTTEAFF
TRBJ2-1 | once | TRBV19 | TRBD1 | TGTGCCAGTTCCCAGGGGGCCAAATTACTAAATGAGCAGCTCTTC | CASSQGAKLLNEQLF
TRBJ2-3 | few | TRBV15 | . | TGTGCCACCAGCAGACCCAGGGATACGCAGTATTTT | CATSRPRDTQYF
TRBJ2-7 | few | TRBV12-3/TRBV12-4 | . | TGTGCCAGCAGTTTAATACGCCGCGACGAGCAGTACTTC | CASSLIRRDEQYF